The clone carrying this TCR beta chain was recorded at least ten times. The data derive from a study of neurological immune-mediated disorders. TCRdb re-derived calls from the 5' RACE reads in MiXCR, one entry per CDR3 protein. The data show roughly 56,000 distinct CDR3 sequences, around 10% seen once. The CDR3 spans 18 residues. Trimming shortened V by 0 bases and J by 0 bases, and 17 bases separated the two germline ends. The germline V gene has CDR1 MNHEY and CDR2 SVGEGT. The sequenced material came from PBMCs. The gene calls are TRBV6-2 or TRBV6-3 and TRBJ1-1; a weak D match, TRBD1 (5 bases). This clonotype was sampled from a man aged 55 to 69 in good health. DNA for the CDR3: TGTGCCAGCAGTTACTCGCCGGGCAGGGCAGCCATGAACACTGAAGCTTTCTTT. Its translation: CASSYSPGRAAMNTEAFF.